The next 11 T cell receptor beta chains were all read from a single sample in a study of prognosis after radiotherapy for stage I lung cancer. Two rounds of multiplex PCR amplified TCR beta CDR3 from genomic DNA. Round one of PCR was performed, and it used primers specific to each TRBV and TRBJ gene. Using its own MiXCR run on the multiplex PCR reads, TCRdb lists one record per CDR3 protein. There are around 15,000 distinct CDR3 sequences in the sample; approximately 46% occur only once, and approximately 40% lies in the top ten. The sample consisted of PBMCs, taken before or after stereotactic body radiation therapy (not recorded which). The receptors stem from a donor at least 50 years old with non-small cell lung cancer.

Points on this clonotype: A much larger clone lies one base from this, so it may be a read error. The CDR3, as DNA: TGCGCCATCAGCCAAGGGGCGGGGACAGATACGCAGTATTTT. Translation gives CAISQGAGTDTQYF. The chain recombines TRBV4-1 with TRBJ2-3, with a tentative D call TRBD2 (6 bases). The CDR3 is made up of 14 amino acids. Germline assignment: CDR1 MGHRA and CDR2 YSYEKL.

The sample holds many counts of this clonotype. The genes are TRBV9 and TRBJ2-2, with D maybe TRBD2 (6 bases). The ends were cut back, 5 bases at V and 4 bases at J, with 21 bases in the middle. This CDR3 is built from 17 residues. Germline CDR1 and CDR2: SGDLS and YYNGEE. The CDR3 region is CASSISGVLEFTGELFF. CDR3 in DNA: TGTGCCAGCAGTATTTCGGGGGTTCTAGAATTCACCGGGGAGCTGTTTTTT.

The chain has TRBV6-1 and TRBJ1-2, with D hard to call. The CDR3 totals 12 residues. Looked up from germline, CDR1 is MNHNS and CDR2 is SASEGT. V lost 0 bases and J 9 bases, leaving 8 bases between the germline ends. CDR3 nucleotide sequence: TGTGCCAGCAGTGAAGCTACCCGGAGCTACACCTTC. Encoded protein: CASSEATRSYTF.

The rearrangement joins TRBV6-1 to TRBJ1-5, with 8 bases lining up with TRBD1. V lost 5 bases to trimming and J lost 7 bases; unmatched junction nucleotides: 4. Germline V lookup: CDR1 MNHNS, CDR2 SASEGT. The CDR3 is 13 residues long. The CDR3 sequence is CASSNGQGQPQHF. The CDR3 DNA is TGTGCCAGCAGTAACGGACAGGGCCAGCCCCAGCATTTT.

This clonotype was observed a handful of times. The gene calls are TRBV4-1 and TRBJ2-1, with 7 bases matching TRBD1. Per germline, CDR1 MGHRA and CDR2 YSYEKL. The trim removed 0 bases at V and 1 base at J, leaving 6 bases unmatched. The CDR3 loop spans 17 amino acids. DNA of the CDR3: TGCGCCAGCAGCCAAGATCTGGGCAGGGGGTCCTACAATGAGCAGTTCTTC. Its translation: CASSQDLGRGSYNEQFF.

V is TRBV19 and J is TRBJ1-2; 8 nucleotides align to TRBD1. V lost 3 bases, J lost 6 bases, and 9 bases stayed unmatched. Germline-derived CDR1 and CDR2 are LNHDA and SQIVND (reference sequence). The CDR3 has 15 amino acids. This CDR3 reads CASSIPGQETDGYTF. The DNA for the CDR3 is TGTGCCAGTAGTATCCCGGGACAGGAGACTGATGGCTACACCTTC.

The table lists this clonotype with many counts. V and J are TRBV5-8 and TRBJ1-1; no clear D gene. CDR1 SGHTS and CDR2 YDEGEE come from the germline V gene. V lost 7 bases and J 3 bases, leaving 13 bases between the germline ends. This CDR3 region has 13 residues. The CDR3 DNA reads as TGTGCCAGCCGGCGGGTCGGGTACACTGAAGCTTTCTTT. Amino acid sequence: CASRRVGYTEAFF.

This clonotype was found many times. The V and J genes are TRBV2 and TRBJ2-5; D is perhaps TRBD1 (5 bases). Trimming removed 3 bases from V and 5 bases from J, with 13 bases in between. Per the germline V gene, CDR1 is SNHLY and CDR2 is FYNNEI. This CDR3 has 14 amino acids. The CDR3 loop reads CASSDTRAKETQYF. The CDR3 DNA reads as TGTGCCAGCAGTGATACCAGGGCAAAGGAGACCCAGTACTTC.

The CDR3: CASSQGTGNTIYF. CDR3 coding DNA: TGTGCCAGCAGCCAAGGCACTGGAAACACCATATATTTT. The chain couples TRBV28 to TRBJ1-3; no clear D gene. Germline V gives CDR1 MDHEN, CDR2 SYDVKM. Deletions cut 6 bases from V and 2 bases from J, with 8 bases between. The CDR3 contains 13 residues. Full variable domain (rest looked up from reference TRBV28 and TRBJ1-3): DVKVTQSSRYLVKRTGEKVFLECVQDMDHENMFWYRQDPGLGLRLIYFSYDVKMKEKGDIPEGYSVSREKKERFSLILESASTNQTSMYLCASSQGTGNTIYFGEGSWLTVV.

The chain carries TRBV20-1 and TRBJ1-1, with a possible D match to TRBD1 (6 bases). Germline V gene lookup returns CDR1 DFQATT and CDR2 SNEGSKA (reference sequence). The CDR3 contains 12 residues. Trimming pared 3 bases from V and 9 bases from J, leaving 14 bases between. For the CDR3, the DNA is TGCAGTGCTAGGTGGGCAGGGGCTAAAGCTTTCTTT. Translated, it gives CSARWAGAKAFF.

There are many counts of this clonotype. The genes are TRBV7-2 and TRBJ2-5, with 10 bases identical to TRBD2. The germline gives CDR1 SGHTA, CDR2 FQGNSA. Trimming at V came to 3 bases and at J to 5 bases, leaving 15 bases not matched to a gene. This CDR3 has 18 amino acids. The CDR3 DNA reads TGTGCCAGCAGCTTCGTTAGGACTAGCGGCGGGGTCGGTGAGACCCAGTACTTC. Translated: CASSFVRTSGGVGETQYF.